The clone carrying this TCR beta chain was seen many times. Its antigen is not identified. This sample is part of a study of read filtering for tumor transcriptome and immune sequencing. As for the study in general: Transcriptome libraries were built from DNase-treated RNA. Whole-study results and caveats: Single-read clonotypes: approximately 87% of IR-seq clonotypes (roughly 4% of reads), around three quarters of RNA-seq clonotypes (under 50% of reads).

Trimming shortened V by 3 bases and J by 2 bases, and 7 bases separated the two germline ends. The germline V gene encodes CDR1 SNHLY and CDR2 FYNNEI. The CDR3 runs 13 residues. From about 400 ng of RNA, a library with molecular barcoded alpha/delta and beta/gamma adaptors was made. TCRdb fed the reads into MiXCR, producing one record per CDR3 protein. The data contain 57,000 or so distinct CDR3 sequences, roughly 18% of them singletons. This clonotype was sampled from a donor at least 40 years old with multiple myeloma. Sequenced input: a population of CD138-negative cells sorted from bone marrow. This chain joins TRBV2 and TRBJ1-1, with a weak D call TRBD1 (5 bases). As DNA, the CDR3 is TGTGCCAGCAGTGACAGGGTTAACACTGAAGCTTTCTTT. Translated: CASSDRVNTEAFF. The variable domain in full, with the rest retrieved from reference TRBV2 and TRBJ1-1, is EPEVTQTPSHQVTQMGQEVILRCVPISNHLYFYWYRQILGQKVEFLVSFYNNEISEKSEIFDDQFSVERPDGSNFTLKIRSTKLEDSAMYFCASSDRVNTEAFFGQGTRLTVV.